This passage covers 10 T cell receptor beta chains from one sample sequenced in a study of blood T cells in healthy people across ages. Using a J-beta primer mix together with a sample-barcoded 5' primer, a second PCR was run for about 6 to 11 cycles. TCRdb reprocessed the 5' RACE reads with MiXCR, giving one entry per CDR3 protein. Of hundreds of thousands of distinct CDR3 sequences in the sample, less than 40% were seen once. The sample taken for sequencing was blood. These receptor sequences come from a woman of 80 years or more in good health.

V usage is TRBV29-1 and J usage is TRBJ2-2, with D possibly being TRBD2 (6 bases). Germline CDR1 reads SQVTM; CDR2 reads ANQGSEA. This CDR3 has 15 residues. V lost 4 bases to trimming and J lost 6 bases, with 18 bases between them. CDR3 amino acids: CSVAASRGKAGELFF. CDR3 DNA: TGCAGCGTTGCAGCCTCCCGGGGGAAGGCCGGGGAGCTGTTTTTT.

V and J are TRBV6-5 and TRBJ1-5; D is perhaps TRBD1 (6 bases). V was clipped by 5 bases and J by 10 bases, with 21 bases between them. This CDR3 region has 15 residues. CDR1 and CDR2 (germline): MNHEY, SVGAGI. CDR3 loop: CASSRSTGAPGPQHF. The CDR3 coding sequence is TGTGCCAGCAGTCGCAGTACGGGGGCGCCCGGACCCCAGCATTTT.

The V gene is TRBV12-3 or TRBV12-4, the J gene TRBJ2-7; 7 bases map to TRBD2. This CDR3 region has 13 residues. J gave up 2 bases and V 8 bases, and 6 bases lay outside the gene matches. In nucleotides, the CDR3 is TGTGCCAGCTGTATGGGGGGGACCTACGAGCAGTACTTC. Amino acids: CASCMGGTYEQYF.

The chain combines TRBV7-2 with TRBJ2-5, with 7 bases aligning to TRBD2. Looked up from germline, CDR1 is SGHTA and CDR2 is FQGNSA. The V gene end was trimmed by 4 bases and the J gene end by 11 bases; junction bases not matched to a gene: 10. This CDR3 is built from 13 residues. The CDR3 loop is CASSSQSLREQYF. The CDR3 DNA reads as TGTGCCAGCAGCTCCCAAAGTCTGCGGGAGCAGTACTTC.

The CDR3 DNA is TGCGCCAGCAGCCCATTTACCGACAGGACCACTGAAGCTTTCTTT. Its protein product is CASSPFTDRTTEAFF. The rearrangement joins TRBV5-1 to TRBJ1-1; D is perhaps TRBD1 (6 bases). The CDR3 spans 15 residues. Trimming shortened V by 4 bases and J by 4 bases, and 17 bases separated the two germline ends. From germline, CDR1 is SGHRS and CDR2 YFSETQ. The entire variable domain, with the rest obtained from reference TRBV5-1 and TRBJ1-1, is as follows: KAGVTQTPRYLIKTRGQQVTLSCSPISGHRSVSWYQQTPGQGLQFLFEYFSETQRNKGNFPGRFSGRQFSNSRSEMNVSTLELGDSALYLCASSPFTDRTTEAFFGQGTRLTVV.

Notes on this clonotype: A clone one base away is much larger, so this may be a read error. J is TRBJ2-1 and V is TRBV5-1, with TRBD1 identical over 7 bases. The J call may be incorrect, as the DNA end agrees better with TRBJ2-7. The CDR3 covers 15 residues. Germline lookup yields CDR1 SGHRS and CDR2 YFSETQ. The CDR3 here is CASQQGTASYNEQYF. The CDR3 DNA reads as TGCGCCTCCCAACAAGGGACAGCCTCCTACAATGAGCAGTACTTC.

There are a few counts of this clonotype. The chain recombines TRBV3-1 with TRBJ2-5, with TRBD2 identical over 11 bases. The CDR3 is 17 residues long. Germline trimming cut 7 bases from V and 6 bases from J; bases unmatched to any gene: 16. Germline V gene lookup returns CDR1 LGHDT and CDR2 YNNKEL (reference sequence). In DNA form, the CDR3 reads TGTGCCAGCACCCTGGAACTTAGCGGGGGGGCCCGGAAGACCCAGTACTTC. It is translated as CASTLELSGGARKTQYF.

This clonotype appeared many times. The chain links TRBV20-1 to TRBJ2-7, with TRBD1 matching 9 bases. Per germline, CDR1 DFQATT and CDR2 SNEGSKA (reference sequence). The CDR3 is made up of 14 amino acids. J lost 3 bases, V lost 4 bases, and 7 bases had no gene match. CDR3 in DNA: TGCAGTGCTACACAGGGGGCGCTTTTCTACGAGCAGTACTTC. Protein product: CSATQGALFYEQYF.

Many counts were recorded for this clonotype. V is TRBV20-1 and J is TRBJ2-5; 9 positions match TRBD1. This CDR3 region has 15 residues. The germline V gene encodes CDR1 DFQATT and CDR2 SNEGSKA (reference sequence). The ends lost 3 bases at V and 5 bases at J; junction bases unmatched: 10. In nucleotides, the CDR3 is TGCAGTGCTAGCGGATACAGGGGGCGCCGGGAGACCCAGTACTTC. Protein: CSASGYRGRRETQYF.

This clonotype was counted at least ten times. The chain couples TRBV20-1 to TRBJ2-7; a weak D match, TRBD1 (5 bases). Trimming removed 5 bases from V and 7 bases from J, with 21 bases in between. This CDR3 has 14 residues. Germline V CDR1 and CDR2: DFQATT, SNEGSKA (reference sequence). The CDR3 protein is CSALLIEGAREQYF. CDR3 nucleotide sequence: TGCAGTGCTTTGTTAATTGAAGGGGCGAGGGAGCAGTACTTC.